Presented here are 15 T cell receptor beta chains from one specimen sequenced in a study of spatial heterogeneity in lung cancer. MiXCR was run by TCRdb on the 5' RACE reads, yielding one entry per CDR3 protein. This sample has about 13,000 distinct CDR3 sequences, with roughly 5.2% found just once. Time point in this sample: sample taken at primary tumor resection. Whole RNA came from tumor, nontumor lung or frozen PBMC and was sequenced without being sorted. The sample in question was lung tumor tissue, obtained at surgery. These receptors all stem from a human donor with early-stage non-small cell lung cancer.

This clonotype was counted ten times or more. This beta chain is a stray read from a library made for alpha chains; its abundance is not meaningful. The rearrangement joins TRBV25-1 to TRBJ1-1, with no clear D. V gave up 1 base and J gave up 3 bases, with 12 bases separating them. This CDR3 spans 15 amino acids. Germline assignment: CDR1 MGHDK and CDR2 SYGVNS. CDR3 in DNA: TGTGCCAGCAGTGAATCTGGCGTCCGGGACACTGAAGCTTTCTTT. This translates into CASSESGVRDTEAFF.

By share, this clonotype counts as medium-sized. The library was prepared for alpha chains; this beta chain is a stray read, so its frequency means little. The V gene is TRBV28, the J gene TRBJ1-5; D gene ambiguous. This CDR3 contains 14 residues. The germline CDR1 and CDR2 sequences are MDHEN and SYDVKM. Trimming took 4 bases from V and 4 from J, leaving 11 bases between them. CDR3 DNA sequence: TGTGCCAGCAGTTCACCTAGCCTTAATCAGCCCCAGCATTTT. Protein product: CASSSPSLNQPQHF. Looking up the rest from reference TRBV28 and TRBJ1-5 gives the full variable domain: DVKVTQSSRYLVKRTGEKVFLECVQDMDHENMFWYRQDPGLGLRLIYFSYDVKMKEKGDIPEGYSVSREKKERFSLILESASTNQTSMYLCASSSPSLNQPQHFGDGTRLSIL.

This clonotype was picked up many times. Within a library made for alpha chains, this beta chain is off target, and its count is uninformative. The chain links TRBV5-5 to TRBJ2-7, with D unresolved. Per the germline V gene, CDR1 is SGHKS and CDR2 is YYEKEE (reference sequence). This CDR3 has 13 amino acids. With 1 base removed from V and 1 base from J, the gap between germline ends came to 6 bases. The CDR3 here is CASSLSTSYEQYV. In DNA, the CDR3 is TGTGCCAGCAGCTTGAGTACGTCCTACGAGCAGTACGTC.

This clonotype was seen at least ten times. This beta chain appears as a stray read in a library generated for alpha chains; its size is not informative. The chain uses TRBV7-2 and TRBJ2-5, with 12 bases identical to TRBD1. Looked up from germline, CDR1 is SGHTA and CDR2 is FQGNSA. The CDR3 is made up of 14 amino acids. Unmatched junction bases numbered 2, after V lost 5 bases and J lost 4 bases. CDR3: CASSRDRGRETQYF. The CDR3 region has the DNA TGTGCCAGCAGCCGGGACAGGGGGCGAGAGACCCAGTACTTC.

At least ten counts were recorded for this clonotype. This beta chain represents an off-target read in a library built for alpha chains; its size is of limited meaning. This sequence joins TRBV6-1 and TRBJ2-4; no clear D. Germline assignment: CDR1 MNHNS and CDR2 SASEGT. The V end lost 1 base, the J end lost 5 bases, and 12 bases lay between the germline ends. The CDR3 has 15 amino acids. The CDR3 reads CASSEVRFLQNIQYF. CDR3 DNA sequence: TGTGCCAGCAGTGAAGTACGGTTCCTCCAAAACATTCAGTACTTC.

This clonotype has at least ten counts. This beta chain is a stray sequence in a library constructed for alpha chains; its clone size is not meaningful. The chain links TRBV6-2 or TRBV6-3 to TRBJ1-2, with a possible D match to TRBD1 (5 bases). The CDR3 is made up of 13 amino acids. V lost 2 bases and J 6 bases, leaving 10 bases between the germline ends. Germline loops: CDR1 MNHEY, CDR2 SVGEGT. The CDR3, as DNA: TGTGCCAGCAGTTACAGCGGGGCGAATGGCTACACCTTC. Its protein product is CASSYSGANGYTF.

There are many counts of this clonotype. The size of this beta chain means little, since it is a stray read in a library made for alpha chains. This rearrangement joins TRBV7-2 to TRBJ2-5; D is perhaps TRBD1 or TRBD2 (7 bases each). The germline V and J ends were trimmed by 5 bases and 5 bases, with 21 bases remaining between them. CDR1 and CDR2 from the germline V gene are SGHTA and FQGNSA. There are 16 residues in the CDR3. CDR3 sequence: CASSPQGGGNQETQYF. The CDR3 nucleotides are TGTGCCAGCAGCCCGCAGGGAGGGGGCAATCAGGAGACCCAGTACTTC.

To note about this clonotype: This beta chain came through as a stray read in a library set up for alpha chains, and its size says little. CDR3 protein: CASSQDYGSYNEQFF. The DNA for the CDR3 is TGTGCCAGCAGCCAAGATTATGGATCATACAATGAGCAGTTCTTC. The gene calls are TRBV3-1 and TRBJ2-1; D is undetermined. The V and J ends lost 0 bases and 4 bases respectively, with 10 bases between them. Germline V lookup: CDR1 LGHDT, CDR2 YNNKEL (reference sequence). The length of the CDR3 is 15 residues.

This clonotype has ten or more counts. A library prepared for alpha chains yielded this beta chain as an off-target read; its size is of little meaning. The genes are TRBV20-1 and TRBJ2-5, with TRBD2 as a possible D gene (6 bases). The CDR3 extends over 13 amino acids. V was clipped by 0 bases and J by 4 bases, with 9 bases between them. The germline V gene has CDR1 DFQATT and CDR2 SNEGSKA (reference sequence). The DNA of the CDR3 is TGCAGTGCTAGAGATCTGGGAGGAGAGACCCAGTACTTC. Translation gives CSARDLGGETQYF.

This clonotype occurred many times. As an off-target read in a library built for alpha chains, this beta chain has a frequency of little significance. The rearrangement joins TRBV5-1 to TRBJ2-7; D not resolved. Germline V gene data show CDR1 as SGHRS and CDR2 as YFSETQ. This CDR3 is 15 amino acids long. The germline V and J ends were trimmed by 4 bases and 3 bases, with 17 bases remaining between them. The CDR3 spells CASSDGSRTYYEQYV. For the CDR3, the DNA is TGCGCCAGCAGCGACGGGTCACGTACCTACTACGAGCAGTACGTC.

A remark on this clonotype: This beta chain is a stray sequence in a library constructed for alpha chains; its clone size is not meaningful. The chain combines TRBV7-2 with TRBJ2-5; D is possibly TRBD2 (6 bases). There are 13 residues in the CDR3. In germline, CDR1 is SGHTA, CDR2 FQGNSA. V was shortened by 3 bases and J by 5 bases, with 10 bases between the two germline ends. The DNA for the CDR3 is TGTGCCAGCAGCTTTGCGGGACCCGAGACCCAGTACTTC. Translated, it gives CASSFAGPETQYF.

This clonotype was counted many times. Since it is a stray read in a library aimed at alpha chains, this beta chain has a size that is not meaningful. The chain recombines TRBV24-1 with TRBJ2-3; D possibly corresponds to TRBD1 (6 bases). With 6 bases removed from V and 3 bases from J, the gap between germline ends came to 9 bases. In germline, CDR1 is KGHDR, CDR2 SFDVKD. The CDR3 is made up of 13 amino acids. The CDR3 nucleotides read TGTGCCACCAGTATGCAGGGGACAGATACGCAGTATTTT. Translating gives CATSMQGTDTQYF.

As regards this clonotype: For a library built for alpha chains, this beta chain is a stray read; little rests on its size. CDR3 sequence: CASSSSGVNTDTQYF. The DNA for the CDR3 is TGTGCCAGCAGCTCTAGCGGGGTAAACACAGATACGCAGTATTTT. V is TRBV7-3 and J is TRBJ2-3; 9 bases align to TRBD2. CDR3 length: 15 residues. After removal of 4 bases from V and 2 bases from J, the junction contained 4 bases not matched to a gene. Germline CDR1 and CDR2: SGHTA and FQGTGA.

This clonotype was observed at least ten times. This beta chain is a stray read from a library made for alpha chains; its abundance is not meaningful. The rearrangement links TRBV19 to TRBJ2-1; 8 nucleotides match TRBD1. The CDR3 covers 15 residues. Germline loops: CDR1 LNHDA, CDR2 SQIVND (reference sequence). Trimming took 9 bases from V and 4 from J; bases not matched to a gene: 11. The CDR3 protein is CASHAPGGRYNEQFF. The DNA for the CDR3 is TGTGCCAGCCATGCCCCAGGGGGCCGTTACAATGAGCAGTTCTTC.

This clonotype was picked up many times. The size of this beta chain means little, since it is a stray read in a library made for alpha chains. The chain recombines TRBV12-3 or TRBV12-4 with TRBJ1-2, with a weak D call TRBD1 (6 bases). The CDR3 is 13 residues long. Trimming took 4 bases from V and 8 from J, leaving 14 bases between them. The CDR3 spells CASSSTRDIGYTF. The DNA for the CDR3 is TGTGCCAGCAGTTCTACACGGGACATCGGCTACACCTTC.